The source of this TCR beta chain is a study of T cells in Graves' hyperthyroidism and ophthalmopathy. Study results and limitations: A model using 13 V-J features told ophthalmopathy apart from stable hyperthyroidism.

Investigators excluded patients with uncontrolled infection, other autoimmune disease, pregnancy or lactation. Template material for amplifying TCR beta CDR3 regions consisted of RNA transcripts. Researchers ran a first-round RT-PCR on the TCR CDR3 using the HTBI primer set. MiXCR was run by TCRdb on the multiplex PCR reads, yielding one entry per CDR3 protein. The sample yields about 59,000 distinct CDR3 sequences, around 50% seen once. Germline V gene sequence: CDR1 SGHRS, CDR2 YFSETQ. Between the trimmed V and J ends, which lost 0 bases and 1 base, there was a span of 2 bases. The CDR3 spans 13 residues. The sample holds many counts of this clonotype. No antigen is known for it.

Sample: blood. The receptor was derived from a woman between 55 and 75 years old with Graves' ophthalmopathy. This rearrangement joins TRBV5-1 to TRBJ1-5; D remains unclear. For the CDR3, the DNA is TGCGCCAGCAGCTTGGCGAGCAATCAGCCCCAGCATTTT. Protein: CASSLASNQPQHF. Filled out from reference TRBV5-1 and TRBJ1-5, the complete variable domain reads KAGVTQTPRYLIKTRGQQVTLSCSPISGHRSVSWYQQTPGQGLQFLFEYFSETQRNKGNFPGRFSGRQFSNSRSEMNVSTLELGDSALYLCASSLASNQPQHFGDGTRLSIL.